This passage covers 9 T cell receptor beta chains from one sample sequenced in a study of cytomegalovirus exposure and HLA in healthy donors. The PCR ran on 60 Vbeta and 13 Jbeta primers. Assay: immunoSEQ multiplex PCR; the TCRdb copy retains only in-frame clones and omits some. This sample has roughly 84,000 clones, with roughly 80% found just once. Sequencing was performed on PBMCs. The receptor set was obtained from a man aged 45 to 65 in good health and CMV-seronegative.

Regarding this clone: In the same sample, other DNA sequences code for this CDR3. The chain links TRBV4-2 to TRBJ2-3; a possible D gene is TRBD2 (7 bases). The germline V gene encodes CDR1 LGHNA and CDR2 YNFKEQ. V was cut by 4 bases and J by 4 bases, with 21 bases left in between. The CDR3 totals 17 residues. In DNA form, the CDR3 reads TGTGCCAGCAGCCTAACCCCGGGGGGCCCGATCGCAGATACGCAGTATTTT. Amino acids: CASSLTPGGPIADTQYF.

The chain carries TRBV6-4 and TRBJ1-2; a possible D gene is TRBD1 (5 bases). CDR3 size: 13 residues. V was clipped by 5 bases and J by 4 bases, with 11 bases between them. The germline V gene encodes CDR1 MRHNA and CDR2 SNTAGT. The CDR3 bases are TGTGCCAGCAGTCCCGACAGTGGCTATGGCTACACCTTC. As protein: CASSPDSGYGYTF.

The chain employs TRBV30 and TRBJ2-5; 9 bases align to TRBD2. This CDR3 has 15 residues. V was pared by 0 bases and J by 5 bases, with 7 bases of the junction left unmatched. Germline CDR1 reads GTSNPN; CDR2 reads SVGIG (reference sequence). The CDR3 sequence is CAWSVPTSGQETQYF. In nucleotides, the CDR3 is TGTGCCTGGAGTGTACCGACTAGCGGCCAGGAGACCCAGTACTTC.

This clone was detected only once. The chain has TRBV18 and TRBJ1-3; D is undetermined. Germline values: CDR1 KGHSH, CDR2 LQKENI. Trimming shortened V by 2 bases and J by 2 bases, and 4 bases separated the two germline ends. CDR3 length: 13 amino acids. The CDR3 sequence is CASSPGPGNTIYF. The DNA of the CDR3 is TGTGCCAGCTCACCAGGGCCTGGAAACACCATATATTTT.

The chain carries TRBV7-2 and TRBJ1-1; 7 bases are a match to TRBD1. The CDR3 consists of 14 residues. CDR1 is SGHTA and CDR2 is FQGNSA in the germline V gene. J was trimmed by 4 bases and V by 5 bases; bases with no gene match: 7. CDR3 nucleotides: TGTGCCAGCAGCCCACTCCAGGGGGGCACTGAAGCTTTCTTT. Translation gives CASSPLQGGTEAFF.

The DNA of the CDR3 is TGCGCCAGCAGCCTCGGACAGGGTAGGGGAGAGACCCAGTACTTC. Protein sequence: CASSLGQGRGETQYF. The chain couples TRBV5-1 to TRBJ2-5; TRBD1 matches 8 bases. The germline V gene has CDR1 SGHRS and CDR2 YFSETQ. The CDR3 runs to 15 residues. Trimming at V came to 4 bases and at J to 4 bases, leaving 9 bases not matched to a gene.

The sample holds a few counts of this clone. CDR3 residues: CASRQGSSYEQYF. CDR3 DNA: TGCGCCAGCAGACAGGGGAGCTCCTACGAGCAGTACTTC. This rearrangement joins TRBV10-2 to TRBJ2-7; 7 bases map to TRBD1. Germline CDR1 is WSHSY and CDR2 is SAAADI. The CDR3 length is 13 residues. The ends lost 6 bases at V and 0 bases at J; junction bases unmatched: 2.

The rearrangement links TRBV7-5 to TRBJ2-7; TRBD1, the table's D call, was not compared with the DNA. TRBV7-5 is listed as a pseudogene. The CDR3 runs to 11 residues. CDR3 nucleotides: TGTGTCAGAAGCCACAGGGACGAGCAGTACTTC. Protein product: CVRSHRDEQYF.

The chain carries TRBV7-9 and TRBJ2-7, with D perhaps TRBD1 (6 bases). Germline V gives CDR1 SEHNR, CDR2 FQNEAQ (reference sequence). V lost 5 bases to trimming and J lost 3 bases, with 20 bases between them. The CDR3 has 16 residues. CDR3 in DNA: TGTGCCAGCAGCGGGCCCATGACAGGTGGGGTCTACGAGCAGTACTTC. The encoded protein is CASSGPMTGGVYEQYF.